These 24 T cell receptor beta chains came from one sample sequenced in a study of T cell responses to AZD1222 COVID-19 vaccine. Profiling relied on immunoSEQ multiplex PCR, and the TCRdb table lists in-frame clones only, not all of them. The table lists some 190,000 clones, around 87% of them singletons. The sample here was peripheral blood, taken on day 0 of AZD1222 vaccination. Receptor source: an adult in good health.

The chain is built from TRBV19 and TRBJ1-4; D is perhaps TRBD1 (5 bases). In germline, CDR1 is LNHDA, CDR2 SQIVND (reference sequence). The CDR3 contains 15 residues. With 3 bases removed from V and 7 bases from J, the gap between germline ends came to 15 bases. CDR3 amino acids: CASSITGAGIEKLFF. The DNA for the CDR3 is TGTGCCAGTAGTATCACAGGAGCGGGAATTGAAAAACTGTTTTTT.

In this sample, this clone turned up once. This chain links TRBV30 with TRBJ1-1; D is ambiguous. Per germline, CDR1 GTSNPN and CDR2 SVGIG (reference sequence). This CDR3 comprises 12 residues. Trimming took off 5 bases at V and 3 bases at J, with 10 bases between the two ends. The CDR3 reads CAWGPGDTEAFF. Written as DNA, the CDR3 is TGTGCCTGGGGGCCCGGGGACACTGAAGCTTTCTTT.

V usage is TRBV15 and J usage is TRBJ1-3; D ambiguous. Trimming pared 3 bases from V and 0 bases from J, leaving 9 bases between. Germline CDR1 and CDR2: LNHNV and YYDKDF (reference sequence). CDR3 length equals 15 residues. The DNA of the CDR3 is TGTGCCACCAGCAGTCGGCAATCCTCTGGAAACACCATATATTTT. It translates to CATSSRQSSGNTIYF.

The V and J genes are TRBV2 and TRBJ1-1; TRBD1 is a possible D gene (6 bases). CDR3 length: 13 residues. The V gene lost 4 bases and the J gene lost 4 bases, with 10 bases spanning the gap. CDR1 is SNHLY, CDR2 FYNNEI, per germline. CDR3 in amino acids: CASSASRGTEAFF. The CDR3 DNA reads TGTGCCAGCAGTGCGAGCAGGGGCACTGAAGCTTTCTTT. Based on the CDR3 plus reference TRBV2 and TRBJ1-1, the full variable domain is EPEVTQTPSHQVTQMGQEVILRCVPISNHLYFYWYRQILGQKVEFLVSFYNNEISEKSEIFDDQFSVERPDGSNFTLKIRSTKLEDSAMYFCASSASRGTEAFFGQGTRLTVV.

This clone occurred a few times. The genes are TRBV9 and TRBJ1-4; possible D gene TRBD1, 6 bases. The CDR3 is 16 residues long. V shed 0 bases and J shed 7 bases, with 16 bases lying between them. Germline CDR1 SGDLS, CDR2 YYNGEE. CDR3 DNA: TGTGCCAGCAGCGTAGCCCCCACAGGGAACGCTGAAAAACTGTTTTTT. Its translation is CASSVAPTGNAEKLFF. The full variable domain, its missing parts supplied by reference TRBV9 and TRBJ1-4, is DSGVTQTPKHLITATGQRVTLRCSPRSGDLSVYWYQQSLDQGLQFLIQYYNGEERAKGNILERFSAQQFPDLHSELNLSSLELGDSALYFCASSVAPTGNAEKLFFGSGTQLSVL.

The genes are TRBV6-2 or TRBV6-3 and TRBJ1-2, with D uncertain. V was shortened by 2 bases and J by 2 bases, with 6 bases between the two germline ends. The length of the CDR3 is 13 residues. Germline V gives CDR1 MNHEY, CDR2 SVGEGT. The CDR3 spells CASSYGENYGYTF. The CDR3 DNA follows: TGTGCCAGCAGTTACGGTGAAAACTATGGCTACACCTTC.

J is TRBJ2-1 and V is TRBV4-2; weak D call: TRBD1 (6 bases). This CDR3 is 15 amino acids long. Trimming took 0 bases from V and 10 from J, leaving 16 bases between them. The germline gives CDR1 LGHNA, CDR2 YNFKEQ. The CDR3 nucleotides read TGTGCCAGCAGCCAAGAGTGGACAGCCCCTCAGGAGCAGTTCTTC. It yields the protein CASSQEWTAPQEQFF.

The table lists this clone with a count of one. This chain connects TRBV23-1 to TRBJ1-2, with D perhaps matching TRBD1 (5 bases). TRBV23-1 is filed as an ORF, its function uncertain. V was shortened by 1 base and J by 13 bases, with 31 bases between the two germline ends. There are 18 residues in the CDR3. In DNA form, the CDR3 reads TGCGCCAGCAGTCAATATCGGAGGGCAGGGCCCGGCTTATGGGATGGCACCTTC. Protein sequence: CASSQYRRAGPGLWDGTF.

V usage is TRBV3-1 (or the pseudogene TRBV3-2) and J usage is TRBJ2-5; D perhaps matches TRBD2 (6 bases). The V and J ends lost 3 bases and 2 bases respectively, with 10 bases between them. CDR3 length: 14 amino acids. Germline CDR1 reads LGHDT; CDR2 reads YNNKEL (reference sequence). The CDR3 loop is CASSQRDGQETQYF. Here the CDR3 DNA reads TGTGCCAGCAGCCAGCGGGACGGTCAAGAGACCCAGTACTTC.

This clone is a singleton in its sample. Written as DNA, the CDR3 is TGTGCCAGCAGTCCACCCAATCAGGCTAACTATGGCTACACCTTC. Its protein is CASSPPNQANYGYTF. V is TRBV27 and J is TRBJ1-2; D gene ambiguous. CDR1 is MNHEY and CDR2 is SMNVEV in the germline V gene (reference sequence). The CDR3 loop spans 15 amino acids. V lost 5 bases and J 0 bases, leaving 13 bases between the germline ends.

The rearrangement joins TRBV29-1 to TRBJ1-5; D is uncertain. The CDR3 sequence is 13 residues long. V dropped 7 bases and J dropped 0 bases, with 10 bases sitting between them. CDR1 and CDR2 (germline): SQVTM, ANQGSEA. The CDR3 region has the DNA TGCAGCGCCTCGGACGGTAGCAATCAGCCCCAGCATTTT. Protein product: CSASDGSNQPQHF.

The chain is built from TRBV5-4 and TRBJ2-1; the D is unclear. The CDR3 is 13 residues long. Per germline, CDR1 SGHNT and CDR2 YYREEE (reference sequence). V was trimmed by 0 bases and J by 7 bases, leaving 8 bases between them. The CDR3 DNA sequence: TGTGCCAGCAGCTTGGCCCAGCTTAATGAGCAGTTCTTC. It is translated as CASSLAQLNEQFF.

This clone was seen only once. The chain is built from TRBV2 and TRBJ1-1; D possibly corresponds to TRBD1 (5 bases). The CDR3 extends over 14 amino acids. V was pared by 9 bases and J by 2 bases, with 16 bases between. Germline-derived CDR1 and CDR2 are SNHLY and FYNNEI. This chain's CDR3 is CARLDSRENTEAFF. The DNA of the CDR3 is TGTGCCAGGCTCGACAGCCGTGAAAACACTGAAGCTTTCTTT.

The J gene is TRBJ2-3, the V gene TRBV7-3; 9 bases align to TRBD2. The CDR3 extends over 17 amino acids. CDR1 and CDR2 from the germline V gene are SGHTA and FQGTGA. Trimming removed 1 base from V and 5 bases from J; junction bases left unmatched: 10. The CDR3 region has the DNA TGTGCCAGCAGCTTAAACCCCGGGCTAGCGGGAAGAGATACGCAGTATTTT. Translated: CASSLNPGLAGRDTQYF.

The V call is TRBV5-5, the J call TRBJ2-1; possibly TRBD2 for D (7 bases). Trimming shortened V by 0 bases and J by 6 bases, and 10 bases separated the two germline ends. The CDR3 sequence is 14 residues long. Germline V CDR1 and CDR2: SGHKS, YYEKEE (reference sequence). The CDR3 coding sequence is TGTGCCAGCAGCTTGGTCGGGGGGCTCAATGAGCAGTTCTTC. It translates to CASSLVGGLNEQFF. The full variable domain, with the rest looked up from reference TRBV5-5 and TRBJ2-1, is DAGVTQSPTHLIKTRGQQVTLRCSPISGHKSVSWYQQVLGQGPQFIFQYYEKEERGRGNFPDRFSARQFPNYSSELNVNALLLGDSALYLCASSLVGGLNEQFFGPGTRLTVL.

This sequence joins TRBV20-1 and TRBJ2-2; no firm D call. This CDR3 comprises 11 residues. Per germline, CDR1 DFQATT and CDR2 SNEGSKA (reference sequence). Between the trimmed V and J ends, which lost 4 bases and 4 bases, there was a span of 4 bases. In nucleotides, the CDR3 is TGCAGTGCTAAGGTCACCGGGGAGCTGTTTTTT. Translating it yields CSAKVTGELFF.

This clone occurred once. This rearrangement joins TRBV27 to TRBJ1-1; D is undetermined. The V gene lost 2 bases and the J gene lost 4 bases, with 11 bases spanning the gap. This CDR3 comprises 14 residues. Looked up from germline, CDR1 is MNHEY and CDR2 is SMNVEV (reference sequence). CDR3 sequence (DNA): TGTGCCAGCAGTTTAGGTCTAGGGTTCACTGAAGCTTTCTTT. It is translated as CASSLGLGFTEAFF.

V and J are TRBV30 and TRBJ2-7, with a tentative D call TRBD1 (6 bases). With 4 bases removed from V and 5 bases from J, the gap between germline ends came to 9 bases. The germline V gene encodes CDR1 GTSNPN and CDR2 SVGIG (reference sequence). This CDR3 contains 11 residues. Here the CDR3 reads CAWTGVHEQYF. As DNA, the CDR3 is TGTGCCTGGACAGGGGTCCACGAGCAGTACTTC.

The chain carries TRBV28 and TRBJ1-6, with TRBD1 identical over 8 bases. The CDR3 has 16 residues. J gave up 7 bases and V 7 bases, and 12 bases lay outside the gene matches. Germline values: CDR1 MDHEN, CDR2 SYDVKM. Here the CDR3 DNA reads TGTGCCAGCACCCTATCGGGGGACAGGATAAATTCACCCCTCCACTTT. Translating it yields CASTLSGDRINSPLHF.

J is TRBJ1-1 and V is TRBV6-2 or TRBV6-3, with D maybe TRBD1 (6 bases). Germline-derived CDR1 and CDR2 are MNHEY and SVGEGT. V gave up 4 bases and J gave up 8 bases, with 8 bases separating them. The CDR3 is 11 residues long. CDR3 amino acids: CASSLGGEAFF. The CDR3 DNA is TGTGCCAGCAGTTTAGGGGGGGAAGCTTTCTTT.

The rearrangement uses TRBV6-6 and TRBJ2-5; the D gene could be TRBD1 or TRBD2 (5 bases each). Trimming left V 6 bases short and J 2 bases short, with 10 bases between. CDR1 is MNHNY and CDR2 is SVGAGI in the germline V gene (reference sequence). This CDR3 has 13 amino acids. CDR3 coding DNA: TGTGCCAGCAGAAGGGACGGTCAAGAGACCCAGTACTTC. This gives the protein CASRRDGQETQYF.

This clone was observed a single time. The chain links TRBV7-9 to TRBJ2-1; 8 positions match TRBD1. The CDR3 loop spans 16 amino acids. From germline, CDR1 is SEHNR and CDR2 FQNEAQ (reference sequence). J gave up 4 bases and V 7 bases, and 12 bases lay outside the gene matches. CDR3 sequence: CASTINRGASYNEQFF. The CDR3 DNA sequence: TGTGCCAGCACCATAAACAGGGGGGCGTCGTACAATGAGCAGTTCTTC.

This clone was observed a handful of times. This rearrangement joins TRBV5-4 to TRBJ1-6; possible D gene TRBD1, 5 bases. Germline CDR1 reads SGHNT; CDR2 reads YYREEE (reference sequence). V was shortened by 2 bases and J by 8 bases, with 17 bases between the two germline ends. The CDR3 has 16 residues. In nucleotides, the CDR3 is TGTGCCAGCAGCTTAACTCGGGGCAGGGCTTATTCACCCCTCCACTTT. Translation gives CASSLTRGRAYSPLHF.

The chain is built from TRBV6-4 and TRBJ2-5; D unclear. V was pared by 6 bases and J by 5 bases, with 19 bases between. The CDR3 sequence is 15 residues long. Germline V gives CDR1 MRHNA, CDR2 SNTAGT. The CDR3 protein is CASSAEPGVSETQYF. The CDR3 DNA reads TGTGCCAGCAGCGCCGAACCGGGCGTGAGCGAGACCCAGTACTTC.